This T cell receptor beta chain was found in a study of Ad26.COV2.S vaccination and SARS-CoV-2 variants. Notes on the study in general: Vaccine recipients showed a spike-specific TCR breadth that was higher than in placebo recipients. Responses of spike-specific T cells (both CD8+ and CD4+) reportedly showed substantial breadth after vaccination.

The data were produced by immunoSEQ multiplex PCR, yet TCRdb's version contains in-frame clones alone and is incomplete. The sample includes a few hundred thousand clones, almost 90% of them seen just once. With respect to this clone: The antigen is unknown.

The CDR3 consists of 15 residues. V was cut by 3 bases and J by 0 bases, with 9 bases left in between. Per the germline V gene, CDR1 is LNHDA and CDR2 is SQIVND (reference sequence). Documented treatment: some 19 received Ad26.COV2.S at low or high dose, single or two shots; roughly 5 received placebo; per-sample allocation not given. Day 63 after the first injection of vaccine or placebo was the sampling time. An adult of 18-55 years in Boston served as donor. The chain carries TRBV19 and TRBJ2-1; perhaps TRBD2 as D (6 bases). This TCR derives from a person between 18 and 65 years old who received the Ad26.COV2.S COVID-19 vaccine or a placebo. The sequencing used peripheral blood, collected in a trial of Ad26.COV2.S vaccine versus placebo. CDR3 sequence reads: CASSIRRDSYNEQFF. For the CDR3, the DNA is TGTGCCAGTAGTATTAGGCGGGACTCCTACAATGAGCAGTTCTTC.